The 28 T cell receptor beta chains listed next were all sequenced from one sample in a study of T cell responses to AZD1222 COVID-19 vaccine. This table comes from immunoSEQ multiplex PCR, and its TCRdb copy is limited to in-frame clones, with some not included. In the table there are roughly 170,000 clones, about 91% of which are singletons. The sample in question was peripheral blood, obtained on day 0 of AZD1222 vaccination. These receptors came from an adult in good health.

CDR3: CASSSQGGYEQYF. CDR3 coding DNA: TGTGCCAGTAGTTCCCAAGGGGGATACGAGCAGTACTTC. J is TRBJ2-7 and V is TRBV19, with D perhaps matching TRBD1 (6 bases). The V gene lost 5 bases and the J gene lost 4 bases, with 12 bases spanning the gap. The CDR3 is 13 residues long. Germline CDR1 reads LNHDA; CDR2 reads SQIVND (reference sequence).

The gene calls are TRBV2 and TRBJ2-7, with D perhaps matching TRBD1 (6 bases). The V gene lost 0 bases and the J gene lost 3 bases, with 15 bases spanning the gap. This CDR3 region has 16 residues. The V gene's germline CDR1 is SNHLY and CDR2 FYNNEI. CDR3 nucleotides: TGTGCCAGCAGTGAAGCCCGGGCCACAGGGAGCTACGAGCAGTACTTC. Protein product: CASSEARATGSYEQYF.

The rearrangement joins TRBV21-1 to TRBJ2-7; the table's D gene call, TRBD2, was not cross checked with the DNA. TRBV21-1 counts as a pseudogene. The CDR3 covers 15 residues. The CDR3 DNA reads as TGTGCCAGCAGCAAAGTCCGGGAGGGCCAACCCGAGCAGTACTTC. The encoded protein is CASSKVREGQPEQYF.

V and J are TRBV3-1 (or the pseudogene TRBV3-2) and TRBJ2-1, with unresolved D. The CDR3 extends over 14 amino acids. The germline CDR1 and CDR2 sequences are LGHDT and YNNKEL (reference sequence). Trimming took 1 base from V and 2 from J, leaving 6 bases between them. This chain's CDR3 is CASSQGGTYNEQFF. Written as DNA, the CDR3 is TGTGCCAGCAGCCAAGGGGGAACCTACAATGAGCAGTTCTTC.

The J gene is TRBJ1-1, the V gene TRBV19; unclear D gene. Trimming shortened V by 5 bases and J by 6 bases, and 22 bases separated the two germline ends. Germline CDR1 and CDR2: LNHDA and SQIVND (reference sequence). The CDR3 has 16 amino acids. The CDR3 DNA sequence: TGTGCCAGTAGTTCTGATAGACTGGGGTGGTACGCTGAAGCTTTCTTT. It specifies CASSSDRLGWYAEAFF.

This sequence joins TRBV7-6 and TRBJ1-5; D is uncertain. Trimming took off 3 bases at V and 2 bases at J, with 11 bases between the two ends. This CDR3 comprises 15 residues. CDR1 is SGHVS and CDR2 is FNYEAQ in the germline V gene. CDR3 nucleotides: TGTGCCAGCAGCTTCGGGCAGGAGGGCAATCAGCCCCAGCATTTT. Amino acids: CASSFGQEGNQPQHF.

The chain recombines TRBV6-5 with TRBJ2-1; tentative D call: TRBD1 (6 bases). CDR1 is MNHEY, CDR2 SVGAGI, per germline. Trimming cost V 7 bases and J 9 bases, with 10 bases left between them. The CDR3 extends over 11 amino acids. In DNA form, the CDR3 reads TGTGCCAGCAATTTGGACAGTGAGCAGTTCTTC. Translation gives CASNLDSEQFF.

The V and J genes are TRBV4-3 and TRBJ1-1; D is unresolved. This CDR3 comprises 15 residues. V lost 5 bases to trimming and J lost 1 base, with 14 bases between them. The germline CDR1 and CDR2 sequences are LGHNA and YSLEER. The CDR3 sequence is CASSNYFMGNTEAFF. The DNA of the CDR3 is TGCGCCAGCAGCAATTACTTTATGGGGAACACTGAAGCTTTCTTT.

The V call is TRBV28, the J call TRBJ1-1; TRBD1 might be the D (6 bases). The CDR3 runs 12 residues. Per the germline V gene, CDR1 is MDHEN and CDR2 is SYDVKM. V lost 5 bases and J 7 bases, leaving 11 bases between the germline ends. The CDR3 is CASSRQANEAFF. The CDR3 region has the DNA TGTGCCAGCAGTAGACAGGCCAATGAAGCTTTCTTT.

This rearrangement joins TRBV11-2 to TRBJ2-5; D unclear. The V gene's germline CDR1 is SGHAT and CDR2 FQNNGV. Trimming cost V 5 bases and J 5 bases, with 15 bases left between them. This CDR3 comprises 14 residues. The DNA for the CDR3 is TGTGCCAGCAGCCTAAACGTGGCATTGGAGACCCAGTACTTC. Protein sequence: CASSLNVALETQYF.

This chain uses TRBV29-1 with TRBJ1-3; D unclear. Trimming cost V 8 bases and J 0 bases, with 17 bases left between them. CDR1 and CDR2 from the germline V gene are SQVTM and ANQGSEA. This CDR3 contains 15 residues. CDR3 nucleotide sequence: TGCAGCCCGGTTGATTGGATTATCTCTGGAAACACCATATATTTT. Translating gives CSPVDWIISGNTIYF. The whole variable domain, filled in from reference TRBV29-1 and TRBJ1-3, reads SAVISQKPSRDICQRGTSLTIQCQVDSQVTMMFWYRQQPGQSLTLIATANQGSEATYESGFVIDKFPISRPNLTFSTLTVSNMSPEDSSIYLCSPVDWIISGNTIYFGEGSWLTVV.

In its sample, this clone was seen once. The chain has TRBV7-9 and TRBJ2-3; the D is unclear. Trimming stripped 8 bases from V and 3 bases from J, with 6 bases between. Germline CDR1 is SEHNR and CDR2 is FQNEAQ (reference sequence). The length of the CDR3 is 11 residues. DNA for the CDR3: TGTGCCAGCCGATTGACAGATACGCAGTATTTT. It yields the protein CASRLTDTQYF.

The V call is TRBV6-5, the J call TRBJ1-3; 7 bases match TRBD1. V gave up 6 bases and J gave up 2 bases; unmatched junction bases: 1. CDR3 length: 13 amino acids. Germline values: CDR1 MNHEY, CDR2 SVGAGI. In nucleotides, the CDR3 is TGTGCCAGCAGGCAGGGGGCTGGAAACACCATATATTTT. It translates to CASRQGAGNTIYF.

The rearrangement joins TRBV5-5 to TRBJ1-5; D is undetermined. The CDR3 spans 15 residues. The germline V and J ends were trimmed by 4 bases and 0 bases, with 11 bases remaining between them. Germline assignment: CDR1 SGHKS and CDR2 YYEKEE (reference sequence). CDR3 residues: CASSPDVNSNQPQHF. In DNA, the CDR3 is TGTGCCAGCAGCCCGGACGTAAATAGCAATCAGCCCCAGCATTTT.

The chain carries TRBV4-1 and TRBJ1-1; D might be TRBD1 (5 bases). The CDR3 consists of 14 residues. Germline V gene sequence: CDR1 MGHRA, CDR2 YSYEKL. Trimming pared 4 bases from V and 1 base from J, leaving 10 bases between. The CDR3 reads CASSPGTQNTEAFF. The CDR3 nucleotides read TGCGCCAGCAGCCCCGGGACCCAGAACACTGAAGCTTTCTTT.

The chain combines TRBV19 with TRBJ2-7; 7 bases are shared with TRBD1. CDR3 length equals 14 residues. The trim removed 3 bases at V and 2 bases at J, leaving 4 bases unmatched. Germline values: CDR1 LNHDA, CDR2 SQIVND (reference sequence). CDR3 sequence (DNA): TGTGCCAGTAGTATTCAGGGGGTCACCTACGAGCAGTACTTC. Amino acids: CASSIQGVTYEQYF.

V and J are TRBV3-1 (or the pseudogene TRBV3-2) and TRBJ1-1; the D is unclear. The CDR3 spans 14 residues. V was cut by 1 base and J by 1 base, with 7 bases left in between. In germline, CDR1 is LGHDT, CDR2 YNNKEL (reference sequence). The chain's CDR3 is CASSQGAANTEAFF. The CDR3 region has the DNA TGTGCCAGCAGCCAAGGTGCTGCGAACACTGAAGCTTTCTTT.

V is TRBV6-5 and J is TRBJ1-2, with D possibly being TRBD1 (6 bases). Trimming left V 2 bases short and J 3 bases short, with 13 bases between. Germline CDR1 MNHEY, CDR2 SVGAGI. The CDR3 contains 15 residues. CDR3 sequence reads: CASSYDPRTDYGYTF. The CDR3 DNA reads as TGTGCCAGCAGTTACGACCCGAGGACAGACTATGGCTACACCTTC.

The chain recombines TRBV28 with TRBJ2-7; no clear D. Per the germline V gene, CDR1 is MDHEN and CDR2 is SYDVKM. The CDR3 sequence is 14 residues long. Trimming took 5 bases from V and 3 from J, leaving 14 bases between them. In nucleotides, the CDR3 is TGTGCCAGCAGTCCATCGGGCCTCCTCTACGAGCAGTACTTC. Protein sequence: CASSPSGLLYEQYF. Looking up the rest from reference TRBV28 and TRBJ2-7 gives the full variable domain: DVKVTQSSRYLVKRTGEKVFLECVQDMDHENMFWYRQDPGLGLRLIYFSYDVKMKEKGDIPEGYSVSREKKERFSLILESASTNQTSMYLCASSPSGLLYEQYFGPGTRLTVT.

This chain links TRBV6-5 with TRBJ1-6, with 11 bases matching TRBD1. Germline values: CDR1 MNHEY, CDR2 SVGAGI. The CDR3 loop spans 15 amino acids. Trimming took 6 bases from V and 6 from J; bases not matched to a gene: 4. CDR3 nucleotides: TGTGCCAGCAGATTAGGGACAGGGGGTAATTCACCCCTCCACTTT. Encoded protein: CASRLGTGGNSPLHF.

This clone appeared once. This chain connects TRBV30 to TRBJ1-1; 7 positions match TRBD1. The ends lost 0 bases at V and 5 bases at J; junction bases unmatched: 6. Germline V gene data show CDR1 as GTSNPN and CDR2 as SVGIG (reference sequence). This CDR3 is built from 14 residues. CDR3 protein: CAWSVRGRWTEAFF. DNA of the CDR3: TGTGCCTGGAGTGTAAGGGGGCGGTGGACTGAAGCTTTCTTT.

The count of this clone is one. V gene TRBV12-3 or TRBV12-4 combines with J gene TRBJ2-5; unclear D gene. This CDR3 region has 13 residues. Trimming took off 5 bases at V and 4 bases at J, with 11 bases between the two ends. Here the CDR3 DNA reads TGTGCCAGCAGTCTAGGGATTTTAGAGACCCAGTACTTC. This codes for CASSLGILETQYF.

The chain uses TRBV28 and TRBJ2-1, with 12 positions matching TRBD2. The CDR3 is made up of 13 amino acids. In germline, CDR1 is MDHEN, CDR2 SYDVKM. Germline trimming cut 8 bases from V and 4 bases from J; bases unmatched to any gene: 0. Here the CDR3 reads CASLAGGYNEQFF. CDR3 nucleotides: TGTGCCAGCCTAGCGGGGGGGTACAATGAGCAGTTCTTC.

The rearrangement links TRBV12-5 to TRBJ1-2, with 7 nucleotides matching TRBD1. The CDR3 runs 13 residues. The V segment lost 6 bases and the J segment 3 bases; nucleotides outside the gene matches: 4. The germline CDR1 and CDR2 sequences are LGHNT and FRNRAP. The CDR3 DNA sequence: TGTGCTAGTGGACCACAGGGGTACTATGGCTACACCTTC. Its translation is CASGPQGYYGYTF.

This rearrangement joins TRBV6-5 to TRBJ1-2; D is unclear. Germline CDR1 reads MNHEY; CDR2 reads SVGAGI. The CDR3 covers 13 residues. V dropped 6 bases and J dropped 3 bases, with 11 bases sitting between them. The CDR3 protein is CASRITEYYGYTF. In DNA form, the CDR3 reads TGTGCCAGCAGAATCACAGAGTACTATGGCTACACCTTC.

The chain combines TRBV5-4 with TRBJ2-7; TRBD1 is a possible D gene (6 bases). Between the trimmed V and J ends, which lost 3 bases and 0 bases, there was a span of 10 bases. Germline V gene lookup returns CDR1 SGHNT and CDR2 YYREEE (reference sequence). The CDR3 covers 14 residues. The DNA for the CDR3 is TGTGCCAGCAGCTATGGACAGCCCTCCTACGAGCAGTACTTC. This codes for CASSYGQPSYEQYF.

The chain is built from TRBV5-6 and TRBJ1-2; D unresolved. Germline values: CDR1 SGHDT, CDR2 YYEEEE. The V end was cut by 4 bases, the J end by 0 bases, with 10 bases between. The CDR3 loop spans 14 amino acids. The CDR3: CASSRGEANYGYTF. The CDR3 DNA sequence: TGTGCCAGCAGCCGCGGCGAGGCTAACTATGGCTACACCTTC. Based on the CDR3 plus reference TRBV5-6 and TRBJ1-2, the full variable domain is DAGVTQSPTHLIKTRGQQVTLRCSPKSGHDTVSWYQQALGQGPQFIFQYYEEEERQRGNFPDRFSGHQFPNYSSELNVNALLLGDSALYLCASSRGEANYGYTFGSGTRLTVV.

As to this clone: This may arise from a read error, as a much more abundant clone is one base away. Other DNA sequences from this sample encode an identical CDR3 as well. V gene TRBV4-3 combines with J gene TRBJ2-6; D call uncertain. This CDR3 has 15 amino acids. V gave up 0 bases and J gave up 0 bases, with 3 bases separating them. Germline assignment: CDR1 LGHNA and CDR2 YSLEER. The DNA of the CDR3 is TGCGCCAGCAGCCAAGACAGCTCTGGGGCCAACGTCCTGACTTTC. It encodes CASSQDSSGANVLTF.